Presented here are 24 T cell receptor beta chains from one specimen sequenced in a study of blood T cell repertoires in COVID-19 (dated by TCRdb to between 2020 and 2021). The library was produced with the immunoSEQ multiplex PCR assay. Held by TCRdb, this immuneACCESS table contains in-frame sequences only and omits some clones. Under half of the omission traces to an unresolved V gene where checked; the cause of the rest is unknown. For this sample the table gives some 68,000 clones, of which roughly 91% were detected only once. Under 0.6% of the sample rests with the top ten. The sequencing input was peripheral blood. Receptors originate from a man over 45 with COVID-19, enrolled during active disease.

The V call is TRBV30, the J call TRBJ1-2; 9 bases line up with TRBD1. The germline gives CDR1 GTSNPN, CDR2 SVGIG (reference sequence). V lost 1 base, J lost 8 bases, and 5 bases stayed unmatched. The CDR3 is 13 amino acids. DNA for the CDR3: TGTGCCTGGAGTGGACAGGGGGTGAGAGGCTACACCTTC. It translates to CAWSGQGVRGYTF.

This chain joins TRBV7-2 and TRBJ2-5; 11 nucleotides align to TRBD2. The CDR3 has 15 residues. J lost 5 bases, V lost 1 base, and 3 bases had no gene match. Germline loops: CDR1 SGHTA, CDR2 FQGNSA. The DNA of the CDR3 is TGTGCCAGCAGCTTAGGACTAGCGGGACGGGAGACCCAGTACTTC. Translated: CASSLGLAGRETQYF.

This CDR3 is CASGLVGGVTAHEQFF. The CDR3 DNA reads TGTGCTAGTGGTTTGGTGGGGGGGGTGACAGCCCATGAGCAGTTCTTC. The rearrangement links TRBV12-5 to TRBJ2-1, with 7 bases fitting TRBD2. V shed 0 bases and J 8 bases; nucleotides not matched to a gene: 10. Germline V gene sequence: CDR1 LGHNT, CDR2 FRNRAP. The CDR3 is made up of 16 amino acids.

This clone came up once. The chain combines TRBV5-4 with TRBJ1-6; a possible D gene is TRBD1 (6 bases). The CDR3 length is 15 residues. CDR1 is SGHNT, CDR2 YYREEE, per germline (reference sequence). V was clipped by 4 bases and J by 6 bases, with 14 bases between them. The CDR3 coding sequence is TGTGCCAGCAGCATACAGGGTATACTTAATTCACCCCTCCACTTT. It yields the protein CASSIQGILNSPLHF.

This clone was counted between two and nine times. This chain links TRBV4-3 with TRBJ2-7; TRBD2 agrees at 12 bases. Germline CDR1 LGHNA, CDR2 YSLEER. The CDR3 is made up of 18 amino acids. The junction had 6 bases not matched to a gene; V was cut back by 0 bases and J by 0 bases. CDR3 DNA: TGCGCCAGCAGCCAAGATTGGCTAGCGGGAGGGCCCTCCTACGAGCAGTACTTC. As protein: CASSQDWLAGGPSYEQYF.

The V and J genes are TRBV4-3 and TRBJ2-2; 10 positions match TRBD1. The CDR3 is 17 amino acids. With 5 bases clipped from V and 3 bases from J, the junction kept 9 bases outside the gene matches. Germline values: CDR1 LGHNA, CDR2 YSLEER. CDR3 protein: CASSSRQGARYTGELFF. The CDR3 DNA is TGCGCCAGCAGCTCCAGACAGGGGGCTAGGTACACCGGGGAGCTGTTTTTT.

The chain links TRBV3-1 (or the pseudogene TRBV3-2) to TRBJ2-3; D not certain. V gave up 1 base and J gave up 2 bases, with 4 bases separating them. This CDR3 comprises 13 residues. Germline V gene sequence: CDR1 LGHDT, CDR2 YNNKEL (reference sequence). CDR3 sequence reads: CASSQASTDTQYF. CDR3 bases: TGTGCCAGCAGCCAAGCCTCCACAGATACGCAGTATTTT.

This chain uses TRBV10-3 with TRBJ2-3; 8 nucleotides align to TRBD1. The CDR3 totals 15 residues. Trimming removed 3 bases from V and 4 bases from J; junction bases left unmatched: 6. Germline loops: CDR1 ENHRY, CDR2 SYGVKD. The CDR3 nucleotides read TGTGCCATCAGTGACCCAGGGGGCGTCGCAGATACGCAGTATTTT. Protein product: CAISDPGGVADTQYF.

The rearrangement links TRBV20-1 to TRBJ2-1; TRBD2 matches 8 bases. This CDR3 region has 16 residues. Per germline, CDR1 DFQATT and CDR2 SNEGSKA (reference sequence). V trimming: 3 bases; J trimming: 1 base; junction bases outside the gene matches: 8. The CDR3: CSASDKRERSYNEQFF. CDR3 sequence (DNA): TGCAGTGCTAGTGATAAGCGGGAGAGGTCCTACAATGAGCAGTTCTTC.

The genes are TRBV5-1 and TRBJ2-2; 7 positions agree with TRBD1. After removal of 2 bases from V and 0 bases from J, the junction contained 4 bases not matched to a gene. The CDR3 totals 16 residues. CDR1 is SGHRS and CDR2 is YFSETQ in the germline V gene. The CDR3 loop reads CASSFQGVSNTGELFF. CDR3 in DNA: TGCGCCAGCAGCTTCCAGGGGGTATCGAACACCGGGGAGCTGTTTTTT.

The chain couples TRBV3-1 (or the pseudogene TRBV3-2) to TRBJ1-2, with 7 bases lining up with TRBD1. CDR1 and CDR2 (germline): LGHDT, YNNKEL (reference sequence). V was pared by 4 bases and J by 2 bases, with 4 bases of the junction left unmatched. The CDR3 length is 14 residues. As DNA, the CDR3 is TGTGCCAGCAGCCGACAGGGACGAAACTATGGCTACACCTTC. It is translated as CASSRQGRNYGYTF.

The CDR3 sequence: CASSSRTGGYTF. In DNA form, the CDR3 reads TGTGCCAGCAGCTCGAGGACAGGTGGCTACACCTTC. J is TRBJ1-2 and V is TRBV6-2 or TRBV6-3, with TRBD1 matching 7 bases. Germline assignment: CDR1 MNHEY and CDR2 SVGEGT. V lost 6 bases, J lost 7 bases, and 5 bases stayed unmatched. This CDR3 has 12 amino acids.

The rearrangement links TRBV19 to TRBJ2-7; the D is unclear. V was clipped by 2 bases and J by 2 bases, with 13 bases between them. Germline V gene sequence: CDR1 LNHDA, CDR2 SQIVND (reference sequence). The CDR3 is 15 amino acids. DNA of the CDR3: TGTGCCAGTAGTATACCGGGTGCTTTTGCCTACGAGCAGTACTTC. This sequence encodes CASSIPGAFAYEQYF.

The CDR3, as DNA: TGTGCCAGCAGCCTAGGGGGCGTCCAGGGCTACACCTTC. As protein: CASSLGGVQGYTF. This chain uses TRBV7-3 with TRBJ1-2; 7 positions match TRBD1. The CDR3 is made up of 13 amino acids. The V gene's germline CDR1 is SGHTA and CDR2 FQGTGA. With 5 bases clipped from V and 8 bases from J, the junction kept 8 bases outside the gene matches. The full variable domain, in which reference TRBV7-3 and TRBJ1-2 provide the parts outside the CDR3, is GAGVSQTPSNKVTEKGKYVELRCDPISGHTALYWYRQSLGQGPEFLIYFQGTGAADDSGLPNDRFFAVRPEGSVSTLKIQRTERGDSAVYLCASSLGGVQGYTFGSGTRLTVV.

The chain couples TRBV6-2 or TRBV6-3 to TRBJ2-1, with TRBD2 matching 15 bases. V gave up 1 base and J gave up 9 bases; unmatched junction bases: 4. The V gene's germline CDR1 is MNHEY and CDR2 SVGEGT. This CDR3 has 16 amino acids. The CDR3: CASSYLGTSGRPEQFF. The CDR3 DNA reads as TGTGCCAGCAGTTACTTGGGGACTAGCGGGAGGCCTGAGCAGTTCTTC.

CDR3 region: CASSPQPKGATGNTIYF. CDR3 coding DNA: TGTGCCAGCAGCCCTCAACCTAAGGGGGCTACAGGAAACACCATATATTTT. This rearrangement joins TRBV4-2 to TRBJ1-3; 7 nucleotides match TRBD1. CDR1 and CDR2 from the germline V gene are LGHNA and YNFKEQ. This CDR3 has 17 amino acids. V lost 4 bases, J lost 4 bases, and 13 bases stayed unmatched.

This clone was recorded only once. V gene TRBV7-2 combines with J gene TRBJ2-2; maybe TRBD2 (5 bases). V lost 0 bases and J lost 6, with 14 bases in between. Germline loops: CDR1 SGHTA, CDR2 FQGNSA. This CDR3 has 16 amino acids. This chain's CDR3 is CASSLAPWERPGELFF. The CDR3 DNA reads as TGTGCCAGCAGCTTAGCCCCGTGGGAGCGACCCGGGGAGCTGTTTTTT.

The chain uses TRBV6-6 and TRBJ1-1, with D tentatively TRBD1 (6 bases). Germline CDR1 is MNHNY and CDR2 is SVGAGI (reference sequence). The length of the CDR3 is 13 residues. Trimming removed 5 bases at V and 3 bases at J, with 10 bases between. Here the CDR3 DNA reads TGTGCCAGCAGTAAGAACAGGGACACTGAAGCTTTCTTT. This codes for CASSKNRDTEAFF.

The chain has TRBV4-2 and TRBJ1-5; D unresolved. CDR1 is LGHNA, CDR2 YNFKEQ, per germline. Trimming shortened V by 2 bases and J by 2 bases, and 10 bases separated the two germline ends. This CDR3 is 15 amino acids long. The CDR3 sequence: CASSQTVSGNQPQHF. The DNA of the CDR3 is TGTGCCAGCAGCCAAACAGTGTCAGGCAATCAGCCCCAGCATTTT.

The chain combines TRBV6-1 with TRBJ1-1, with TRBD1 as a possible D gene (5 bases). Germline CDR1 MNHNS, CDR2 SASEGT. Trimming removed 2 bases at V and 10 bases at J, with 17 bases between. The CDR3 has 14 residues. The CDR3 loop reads CASSEHLGLRGAFF. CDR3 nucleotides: TGTGCCAGCAGTGAACACCTGGGACTTAGGGGAGCTTTCTTT.

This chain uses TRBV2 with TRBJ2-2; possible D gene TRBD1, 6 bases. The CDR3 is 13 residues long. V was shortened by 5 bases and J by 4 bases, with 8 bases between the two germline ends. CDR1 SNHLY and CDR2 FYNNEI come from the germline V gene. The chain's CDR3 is CASSSTGTGELFF. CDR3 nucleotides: TGTGCCAGCAGTTCGACAGGCACCGGGGAGCTGTTTTTT.

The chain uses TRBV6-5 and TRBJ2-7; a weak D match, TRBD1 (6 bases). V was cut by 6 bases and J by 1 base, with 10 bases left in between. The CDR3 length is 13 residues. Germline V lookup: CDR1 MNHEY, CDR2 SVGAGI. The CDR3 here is CASSLGASYEQYF. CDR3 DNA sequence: TGTGCCAGCAGCTTGGGGGCGTCCTACGAGCAGTACTTC.

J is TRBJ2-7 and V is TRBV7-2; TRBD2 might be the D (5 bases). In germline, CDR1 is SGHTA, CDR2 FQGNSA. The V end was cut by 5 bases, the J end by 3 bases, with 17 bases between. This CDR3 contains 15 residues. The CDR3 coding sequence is TGTGCCAGCAGCCACGGAAGGGAGCGGTACTACGAGCAGTACTTC. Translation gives CASSHGRERYYEQYF.

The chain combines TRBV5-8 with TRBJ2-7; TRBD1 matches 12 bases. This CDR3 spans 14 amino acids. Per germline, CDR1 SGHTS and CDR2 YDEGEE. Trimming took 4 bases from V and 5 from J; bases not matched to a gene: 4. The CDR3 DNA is TGTGCCAGCAGCCGGGACAGGGGGCTTAACGAGCAGTACTTC. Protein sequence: CASSRDRGLNEQYF.